This entry lists 14 T cell receptor beta chains sequenced from one sample in a study of human T cells and chemical hapten exposure. One entry per CDR3 protein, called by TCRdb with MiXCR from the RACE reads. The data show roughly 60,000 distinct CDR3 sequences, with roughly an eighth seen just once and roughly 2.6% held by the top ten. This sample's time point: patch test 3, about 24 weeks after DPC sensitization. Described treatment: therapeutic diphenylcyclopropenone sensitization with weekly scalp DPC. Sequencing was performed on whole blood, taken in connection with sensitization to the hapten diphenylcyclopropenone (DPC). These receptors were obtained from a man aged 25-40 years with alopecia areata. Some clones in this sample may be carry-over from other donors' samples.

The gene calls are TRBV29-1 and TRBJ1-1; tentatively, D is TRBD1 (5 bases). The length of the CDR3 is 12 residues. The germline V gene has CDR1 SQVTM and CDR2 ANQGSEA. V lost 8 bases to trimming and J lost 3 bases, with 13 bases between them. The CDR3 sequence: CSSGRGDTEAFF. CDR3 in DNA: TGCAGCTCGGGACGGGGAGACACTGAAGCTTTCTTT.

The chain carries TRBV5-1 and TRBJ1-1, with TRBD1 as a possible D gene (6 bases). The CDR3 runs 14 residues. Deletions cut 4 bases from V and 4 bases from J, with 14 bases between. In germline, CDR1 is SGHRS, CDR2 YFSETQ. CDR3 nucleotides: TGCGCCAGCAGCCAAACATCGGACAGCACTGAAGCTTTCTTT. This gives the protein CASSQTSDSTEAFF.

There are a few counts of this clonotype. The V call is TRBV2, the J call TRBJ2-7; tentatively, D is TRBD2 (5 bases). The CDR3 length is 14 residues. V was clipped by 8 bases and J by 5 bases, with 19 bases between them. Germline values: CDR1 SNHLY, CDR2 FYNNEI. DNA of the CDR3: TGTGCCAGCCAGTTGCTAGAGGGCCCCCACGAGCAGTACTTC. Translation gives CASQLLEGPHEQYF.

Ten or more counts support this clonotype. The chain carries TRBV11-2 and TRBJ2-1; D possibly corresponds to TRBD2 (5 bases). Between the trimmed V and J ends, which lost 0 bases and 12 bases, there was a span of 15 bases. The CDR3 runs to 14 residues. Per germline, CDR1 SGHAT and CDR2 FQNNGV. CDR3 coding DNA: TGTGCCAGCAGCTTAGAGGCCCTCCGGGGAATGCAGTTCTTC. Its protein product is CASSLEALRGMQFF.

The J gene is TRBJ1-5, the V gene TRBV6-2 or TRBV6-3; D might be TRBD1 (5 bases). Germline V gives CDR1 MNHEY, CDR2 SVGEGT. The germline V and J ends were trimmed by 5 bases and 1 base, with 12 bases remaining between them. This CDR3 has 15 amino acids. The CDR3 protein is CASSGVWGSNQPQHF. CDR3 bases: TGTGCCAGCAGTGGGGTCTGGGGGAGCAATCAGCCCCAGCATTTT.

This clonotype was detected many times. The chain links TRBV10-3 to TRBJ1-1; D is uncertain. Trimming took off 8 bases at V and 2 bases at J, with 9 bases between the two ends. Germline CDR1 and CDR2: ENHRY and SYGVKD. The CDR3 is 12 residues long. The CDR3 nucleotides read TGTGCCATCGGGGTTCAAAACACTGAAGCTTTCTTT. Protein product: CAIGVQNTEAFF.

This clonotype has a handful of counts. The gene calls are TRBV11-2 and TRBJ2-7, with D perhaps given as TRBD1 or TRBD2 (5 bases each). The length of the CDR3 is 15 residues. V lost 2 bases and J 2 bases, leaving 13 bases between the germline ends. Germline CDR1 reads SGHAT; CDR2 reads FQNNGV. CDR3 nucleotide sequence: TGTGCCAGCAGCTTATATCGGGACGGGCCCTACGAGCAGTACTTC. Translated, it gives CASSLYRDGPYEQYF.

A few counts support this clonotype. The V call is TRBV20-1, the J call TRBJ2-4; D might be TRBD2 (5 bases). The CDR3 runs 13 residues. Germline assignment: CDR1 DFQATT and CDR2 SNEGSKA (reference sequence). With 3 bases removed from V and 8 bases from J, the gap between germline ends came to 14 bases. DNA for the CDR3: TGCAGTGCTAGGAGGGTGACCCCGGACATTCAGTACTTC. The encoded protein is CSARRVTPDIQYF.

In this sample, this clonotype turned up many times. V gene TRBV20-1 combines with J gene TRBJ1-6; D is uncertain. CDR3 size: 13 residues. Deletions cut 6 bases from V and 5 bases from J, with 11 bases between. Germline CDR1 reads DFQATT; CDR2 reads SNEGSKA (reference sequence). Written as DNA, the CDR3 is TGCAGTGCGACAAGGGAGGATAATTCACCCCTCCACTTT. Translated: CSATREDNSPLHF.

J is TRBJ1-3 and V is TRBV20-1, with D possibly TRBD1 on 5 matching bases. The germline gives CDR1 DFQATT, CDR2 SNEGSKA (reference sequence). Trimming pared 6 bases from V and 2 bases from J, leaving 11 bases between. The CDR3 has 13 amino acids. The CDR3 region has the DNA TGCAGTGCGGCCGGGGGGGCTGGAAACACCATATATTTT. It codes for CSAAGGAGNTIYF.

The chain links TRBV5-1 to TRBJ2-7, with D possibly matching TRBD2 (6 bases). CDR1 SGHRS and CDR2 YFSETQ come from the germline V gene. The CDR3 runs 15 residues. V shed 4 bases and J shed 0 bases, with 14 bases lying between them. CDR3 loop: CASSAGTVSSYEQYF. DNA of the CDR3: TGCGCCAGCAGCGCGGGGACGGTGAGCTCCTACGAGCAGTACTTC.

The chain carries TRBV29-1 and TRBJ2-1; D perhaps matches TRBD1 (6 bases). Per germline, CDR1 SQVTM and CDR2 ANQGSEA. The V end was cut by 1 base, the J end by 8 bases, with 12 bases between. The CDR3 spans 13 residues. CDR3 protein: CSVEGNRDDEQFF. The CDR3 DNA is TGCAGCGTTGAAGGGAACAGGGACGATGAGCAGTTCTTC.

This clonotype showed up just a few times. The gene calls are TRBV18 and TRBJ1-1, with D tentatively TRBD1 (5 bases). V lost 6 bases and J lost 1, with 15 bases in between. The CDR3 totals 15 residues. The germline V gene has CDR1 KGHSH and CDR2 LQKENI. The CDR3 DNA reads as TGTGCCAGCTCGCCCCAGGACACGAGGAACACTGAAGCTTTCTTT. It codes for CASSPQDTRNTEAFF.

This rearrangement joins TRBV9 to TRBJ1-2; D unclear. Germline V CDR1 and CDR2: SGDLS, YYNGEE. The ends were cut back, 0 bases at V and 3 bases at J, with 9 bases in the middle. The CDR3 is 14 amino acids. CDR3 protein: CASSVASSDYGYTF. CDR3 coding DNA: TGTGCCAGCAGCGTAGCATCGAGTGACTATGGCTACACCTTC.